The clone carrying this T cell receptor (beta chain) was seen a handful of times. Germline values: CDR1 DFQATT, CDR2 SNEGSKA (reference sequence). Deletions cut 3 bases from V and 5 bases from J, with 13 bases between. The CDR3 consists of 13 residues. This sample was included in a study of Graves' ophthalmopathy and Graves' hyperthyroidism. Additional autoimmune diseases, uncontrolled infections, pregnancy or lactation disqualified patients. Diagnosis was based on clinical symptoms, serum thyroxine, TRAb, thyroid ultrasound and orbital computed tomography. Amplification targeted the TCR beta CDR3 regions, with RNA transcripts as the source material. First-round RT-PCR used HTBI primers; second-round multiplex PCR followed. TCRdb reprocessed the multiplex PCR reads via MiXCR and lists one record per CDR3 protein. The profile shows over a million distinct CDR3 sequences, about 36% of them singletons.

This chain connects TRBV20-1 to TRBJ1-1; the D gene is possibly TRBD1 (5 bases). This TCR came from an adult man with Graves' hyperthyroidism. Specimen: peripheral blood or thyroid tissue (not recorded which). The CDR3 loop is CSAREQEGTEAFF. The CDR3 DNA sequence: TGCAGTGCTAGGGAACAGGAGGGGACTGAAGCTTTCTTT.